The clone carrying this TCR beta chain has ten or more counts. Profiling relied on immunoSEQ multiplex PCR, and the TCRdb table lists in-frame clones only, not all of them. The record shows some 50,000 clones for this sample, with no singletons present. These data originate in a study of T cell clonality in common variable immunodeficiency. Patients and controls were mostly of Caucasian heritage. Each donor provided about 4.5 to 8.5 ml of heparinized whole blood. This TCR was sampled from a person between 18 and 69 years old in good health. The sequenced sample was peripheral blood mononuclear cells.

The CDR3 loop reads CSARDMRGGGTQYF. CDR3 bases read: TGCAGTGCTAGAGATATGAGGGGAGGGGGTACG. This chain connects TRBV20-1 to TRBJ2-3; D is perhaps TRBD2 (7 bases). The missing CDR3 end, 3 residues past where the read stops, is filled in from the germline J gene. V dropped 0 bases and J dropped 8 bases, with 15 bases sitting between them. From germline, CDR1 is DFQATT and CDR2 SNEGSKA (reference sequence). The CDR3 loop spans 14 amino acids.